One and the same sample provided the 29 T cell receptor beta chains below, sequenced in a study of vaccination effects on CD4 cells after COVID-19. Ahead of sequencing, the ViraFEST assay grew antigen-specific CD4+ T cells using viral peptide pools. Having been cultured for roughly 11 days, the cells underwent CD4+ T cell isolation. Documented for the person is a PCR-confirmed SARS-CoV-2 infection occurring between March and December 2020. For these receptors, no antigen is known. Generated by immunoSEQ multiplex PCR, the TCRdb table keeps only in-frame clones and is missing some. The sample includes more than 35,000 clones, approximately 72% of them seen just once. This material consisted of CD4+ T cells from PBMCs cultured with a peptide pool, taken before COVID-19 vaccination. The receptor set was obtained from a human donor who had a prior SARS-CoV-2 infection.

V usage is TRBV6-5 and J usage is TRBJ2-7; 7 bases agree with TRBD1. Trimming at V came to 6 bases and at J to 2 bases, leaving 7 bases not matched to a gene. This CDR3 has 14 residues. Germline assignment: CDR1 MNHEY and CDR2 SVGAGI. CDR3 amino acids: CASSPGQATYEQYF. The CDR3 DNA follows: TGTGCCAGCAGCCCCGGACAGGCAACCTACGAGCAGTACTTC.

The chain recombines TRBV6-5 with TRBJ2-1; TRBD2 agrees at 8 bases. The CDR3 totals 14 residues. CDR1 MNHEY and CDR2 SVGAGI come from the germline V gene. V shed 5 bases and J 13 bases; nucleotides not matched to a gene: 13. In DNA, the CDR3 is TGTGCCAGCAGTCAATTCTACGGGGGACTAGATCAGTTCTTC. Its translation: CASSQFYGGLDQFF.

This clone was seen once. The J gene is TRBJ1-1, the V gene TRBV7-9, with D tentatively TRBD1 (6 bases). V shed 2 bases and J shed 7 bases, with 20 bases lying between them. The CDR3 covers 16 residues. Germline CDR1 reads SEHNR; CDR2 reads FQNEAQ (reference sequence). Here the CDR3 DNA reads TGTGCCAGCAGCTTAACCGGGGGGCGAACGAGTGATGAAGCTTTCTTT. Its translation is CASSLTGGRTSDEAFF.

This clone was recorded only once. The chain combines TRBV7-9 with TRBJ1-4; 7 nucleotides line up with TRBD1. This CDR3 spans 18 amino acids. Germline V lookup: CDR1 SEHNR, CDR2 FQNEAQ (reference sequence). J gave up 8 bases and V 5 bases, and 20 bases lay outside the gene matches. The CDR3: CASSPSPGLTGFNEKLFF. For the CDR3, the DNA is TGTGCCAGCAGCCCTTCGCCAGGACTGACAGGGTTTAACGAAAAACTGTTTTTT.

This clone was detected only a few times. The rearrangement links TRBV6-6 to TRBJ1-3; D uncertain. The CDR3 loop spans 12 amino acids. V dropped 7 bases and J dropped 3 bases, with 7 bases sitting between them. Looked up from germline, CDR1 is MNHNY and CDR2 is SVGAGI (reference sequence). The CDR3 is CASMGYGNTIYF. The CDR3 DNA is TGTGCCAGCATGGGATATGGAAACACCATATATTTT.

This clone was seen a single time. The DNA of the CDR3 is TGTGCCAGCAGCGTAGGGACCACCGAGGGGAACAATGAGCAGTTCTTC. This codes for CASSVGTTEGNNEQFF. The chain is built from TRBV9 and TRBJ2-1; D may match TRBD1 or TRBD2 (5 bases each). Looked up from germline, CDR1 is SGDLS and CDR2 is YYNGEE. This CDR3 has 16 amino acids. Trimming stripped 0 bases from V and 5 bases from J, with 15 bases between.

The V and J genes are TRBV11-3 and TRBJ2-1; D uncertain. The CDR3 extends over 20 amino acids. CDR1 is SGHNT, CDR2 YENEEA, per germline. The V end lost 0 bases, the J end lost 3 bases, and 24 bases lay between the germline ends. The CDR3 region has the DNA TGTGCCAGCAGCTTAGAAACGTTAGGAAGCTGGTTTGCCGGCTACAATGAGCAGTTCTTC. Its protein is CASSLETLGSWFAGYNEQFF.

As concerns this clone: One end of the junction fails to match germline, which may point to a read error. The chain recombines TRBV14 with TRBJ1-6; a possible D gene is TRBD1 (5 bases). This CDR3 region has 13 residues. Germline-derived CDR1 and CDR2 are SGHDN and FVKESK. The CDR3, as DNA: TGTGCCAGCAGTCAAGCTAGGGGTTCACCCCTCCACTTT. This translates into CASSQARGSPLHF.

This clone is a singleton in its sample. The J gene is TRBJ1-3, the V gene TRBV3-1 (or the pseudogene TRBV3-2); TRBD1 might be the D (5 bases). Trimming removed 6 bases from V and 1 base from J, with 10 bases in between. Germline CDR1 and CDR2: LGHDT and YNNKEL (reference sequence). The CDR3 contains 14 residues. The DNA of the CDR3 is TGTGCCAGCAGTAGCAGGGAATCTGGAAACACCATATATTTT. This translates into CASSSRESGNTIYF.

This sequence joins TRBV4-2 and TRBJ2-3; D not certain. The CDR3 totals 17 residues. Trimming shortened V by 0 bases and J by 4 bases, and 17 bases separated the two germline ends. Germline-derived CDR1 and CDR2 are LGHNA and YNFKEQ. The CDR3 region has the DNA TGTGCCAGCAGCCAAGATCTAGTTCCAATGTCGCCAGATACGCAGTATTTT. It yields the protein CASSQDLVPMSPDTQYF.

The chain is built from TRBV10-3 and TRBJ2-5, with D perhaps matching TRBD1 or TRBD2 (5 bases each). V lost 4 bases, J lost 2 bases, and 8 bases lay in between. The CDR3 sequence is 13 residues long. Germline V gives CDR1 ENHRY, CDR2 SYGVKD. CDR3 amino acids: CAISVREQETQYF. CDR3 coding DNA: TGTGCCATCAGTGTCAGGGAGCAAGAGACCCAGTACTTC.

The rearrangement uses TRBV18 and TRBJ1-5, with unresolved D. CDR1 and CDR2 (germline): KGHSH, LQKENI. The CDR3 has 13 residues. The V gene lost 2 bases and the J gene lost 7 bases, with 9 bases spanning the gap. CDR3 in amino acids: CASSPGERQPQHF. CDR3 coding DNA: TGTGCCAGCTCACCAGGGGAGAGACAGCCCCAGCATTTT.

This chain joins TRBV15 and TRBJ2-5; tentative D call: TRBD2 (6 bases). The V gene lost 4 bases and the J gene lost 5 bases, with 14 bases spanning the gap. The CDR3 consists of 14 residues. CDR1 LNHNV and CDR2 YYDKDF come from the germline V gene (reference sequence). CDR3 DNA: TGTGCCACCAGCAACGTCGGACGGGGGGAGACCCAGTACTTC. Protein product: CATSNVGRGETQYF.

This chain links TRBV6-2 or TRBV6-3 with TRBJ2-7; D call uncertain. Germline CDR1 and CDR2: MNHEY and SVGEGT. The V end was cut by 2 bases, the J end by 0 bases, with 20 bases between. CDR3 length: 18 amino acids. Written as DNA, the CDR3 is TGTGCCAGCAGTTACGTCTGGGTTGTCAGTCGAAGCTCCTACGAGCAGTACTTC. The encoded protein is CASSYVWVVSRSSYEQYF.

J is TRBJ2-1 and V is TRBV28; D is ambiguous. Trimming shortened V by 4 bases and J by 9 bases, and 19 bases separated the two germline ends. CDR1 is MDHEN, CDR2 SYDVKM, per germline. The CDR3 is made up of 15 amino acids. The CDR3 is CASSSPTTLEVEQFF. The DNA for the CDR3 is TGTGCCAGCAGTTCCCCCACTACCCTAGAGGTTGAGCAGTTCTTC.

V gene TRBV5-1 combines with J gene TRBJ2-5; 8 positions agree with TRBD1. Trimming removed 4 bases from V and 0 bases from J; junction bases left unmatched: 5. The germline V gene encodes CDR1 SGHRS and CDR2 YFSETQ. The CDR3 loop spans 15 amino acids. The CDR3 loop is CASSRQGIDQETQYF. CDR3 nucleotides: TGCGCCAGCAGCCGACAGGGGATTGACCAAGAGACCCAGTACTTC.

This sequence joins TRBV11-2 and TRBJ2-7; TRBD1 might be the D (5 bases). The V gene lost 1 base and the J gene lost 0 bases, with 10 bases spanning the gap. Germline V gene sequence: CDR1 SGHAT, CDR2 FQNNGV. This CDR3 region has 15 residues. The DNA of the CDR3 is TGTGCCAGCAGCTTAGTCCTGGACAACTCCTACGAGCAGTACTTC. Its translation is CASSLVLDNSYEQYF.

This rearrangement joins TRBV7-2 to TRBJ1-2, with no clear D. The CDR3 is 14 residues long. Germline V CDR1 and CDR2: SGHTA, FQGNSA. V lost 1 base to trimming and J lost 7 bases, with 13 bases between them. The DNA for the CDR3 is TGTGCCAGCAGCTTAGGTCTACAGTTCGGTGGCTACACCTTC. This sequence encodes CASSLGLQFGGYTF.

This rearrangement joins TRBV9 to TRBJ2-7; 8 positions match TRBD2. Trimming removed 0 bases from V and 4 bases from J; junction bases left unmatched: 3. In germline, CDR1 is SGDLS, CDR2 YYNGEE. The CDR3 totals 14 residues. CDR3 protein: CASSVDAGGYEQYF. The CDR3, as DNA: TGTGCCAGCAGCGTAGATGCGGGGGGATACGAGCAGTACTTC.

The chain combines TRBV7-3 with TRBJ2-3; D remains ambiguous. This CDR3 comprises 15 residues. V shed 5 bases and J shed 3 bases, with 15 bases lying between them. Per the germline V gene, CDR1 is SGHTA and CDR2 is FQGTGA. CDR3 loop: CASSDQGPGTDTQYF. The CDR3 DNA follows: TGTGCCAGCAGCGACCAAGGGCCAGGAACAGATACGCAGTATTTT.

The chain uses TRBV4-3 and TRBJ2-7; D unresolved. The V gene lost 0 bases and the J gene lost 2 bases, with 5 bases spanning the gap. This CDR3 spans 13 amino acids. The germline gives CDR1 LGHNA, CDR2 YSLEER. The CDR3 region has the DNA TGCGCCAGCAGCCAAGATTGGGCCTACGAGCAGTACTTC. Translation gives CASSQDWAYEQYF.

This chain joins TRBV19 and TRBJ1-5; D unclear. The CDR3 is 16 amino acids. Trimming stripped 5 bases from V and 3 bases from J, with 17 bases between. From germline, CDR1 is LNHDA and CDR2 SQIVND (reference sequence). The CDR3 reads CASSQVVGSLNQPQHF. In nucleotides, the CDR3 is TGTGCCAGTAGTCAGGTTGTGGGCAGCCTCAATCAGCCCCAGCATTTT.

The V and J genes are TRBV2 and TRBJ1-5; D is unresolved. Trimming cost V 2 bases and J 0 bases, with 11 bases left between them. CDR3 size: 16 residues. Germline V lookup: CDR1 SNHLY, CDR2 FYNNEI. The CDR3 nucleotides are TGTGCCAGCAGTGAACAGGCAGGACTTAGCAATCAGCCCCAGCATTTT. Its translation is CASSEQAGLSNQPQHF.

V is TRBV11-3 and J is TRBJ2-1, with D possibly matching TRBD2 (5 bases). This CDR3 comprises 14 residues. CDR1 is SGHNT and CDR2 is YENEEA in the germline V gene. The germline V and J ends were trimmed by 2 bases and 6 bases, with 11 bases remaining between them. In DNA form, the CDR3 reads TGTGCCAGCAGCTTACTTGGCGGGTCCAATGAGCAGTTCTTC. Residues: CASSLLGGSNEQFF.

J is TRBJ1-4 and V is TRBV15; D is undetermined. Germline V gives CDR1 LNHNV, CDR2 YYDKDF (reference sequence). V lost 9 bases and J 8 bases, leaving 19 bases between the germline ends. This CDR3 is 14 amino acids long. The CDR3 is CATRPLALGEKLFF. Written as DNA, the CDR3 is TGTGCCACAAGGCCGCTGGCCCTTGGGGAAAAACTGTTTTTT. The variable domain in full, with the rest retrieved from reference TRBV15 and TRBJ1-4, is DAMVIQNPRYQVTQFGKPVTLSCSQTLNHNVMYWYQQKSSQAPKLLFHYYDKDFNNEADTPDNFQSRRPNTSFCFLDIRSPGLGDTAMYLCATRPLALGEKLFFGSGTQLSVL.

There are many counts of this clone. This chain joins TRBV3-1 (or the pseudogene TRBV3-2) and TRBJ1-6; 9 positions match TRBD1. The germline V gene has CDR1 LGHDT and CDR2 YNNKEL (reference sequence). This CDR3 has 15 amino acids. V lost 4 bases, J lost 6 bases, and 4 bases stayed unmatched. The CDR3 DNA reads TGTGCCAGCAGCCTTACAGGGGGCTCTAATTCACCCCTCCACTTT. Its protein is CASSLTGGSNSPLHF.

V is TRBV4-1 and J is TRBJ2-3; 8 bases are a match to TRBD2. The V and J ends lost 0 bases and 6 bases, in that order; junction bases with no gene match: 8. Looked up from germline, CDR1 is MGHRA and CDR2 is YSYEKL. The CDR3 consists of 16 residues. The CDR3 sequence is CASSQDRGGPVDTQYF. Written as DNA, the CDR3 is TGCGCCAGCAGCCAAGACCGGGGGGGCCCGGTCGATACGCAGTATTTT.

The V gene is TRBV7-2, the J gene TRBJ2-7; D remains ambiguous. The germline V gene encodes CDR1 SGHTA and CDR2 FQGNSA. The CDR3 is 15 residues long. V dropped 1 base and J dropped 6 bases, with 16 bases sitting between them. As DNA, the CDR3 is TGTGCCAGCAGCTTAGAATATGGCCCTAGATCCGAGCAGTACTTC. This codes for CASSLEYGPRSEQYF.

The J gene is TRBJ2-7, the V gene TRBV7-2, with D perhaps given as TRBD1 or TRBD2 (5 bases each). The V and J ends lost 5 bases and 0 bases respectively, with 11 bases between them. The CDR3 runs 14 residues. The germline V gene encodes CDR1 SGHTA and CDR2 FQGNSA. The CDR3 region is CASSPGPASYEQYF. The CDR3 nucleotides are TGTGCCAGCAGCCCGGGGCCCGCCTCCTACGAGCAGTACTTC.